This is a list of T cell receptor beta chains from one sample in a study of vaccination effects on CD4 cells after COVID-19. Profiled with immunoSEQ multiplex PCR; TCRdb holds only in-frame clones, not every one. Among tens of thousands of clones listed, about 60% were seen once. These receptors have no identified antigens. The sequenced sample was CD4+ T cells from PBMCs cultured without peptide, obtained before COVID-19 vaccination. Source of these receptors: a human donor who received a COVID-19 vaccine. Both conserved end residues are part of each CDR3. Fields, in order: clone size, V gene, D gene, J gene, CDR3 protein, CDR3 DNA. The D gene is left open where the match is weak. The size field is filled for only some rows; it gives once, few, many or a size class.

clone size: .
V gene: TRBV23-1
D gene: .
J gene: TRBJ1-3
CDR3 protein: CASSQSPQGLYTIYF
CDR3 DNA: TGCGCCAGCAGTCAATCCCCCCAGGGGTTGTACACCATATATTTT

clone size: .
V gene: TRBV7-8
D gene: .
J gene: TRBJ1-2
CDR3 protein: CASSLGRGLNYGYTF
CDR3 DNA: TGTGCCAGCAGCTTGGGCAGGGGCCTCAACTATGGCTACACCTTC

clone size: medium-sized
V gene: TRBV7-2
D gene: TRBD1
J gene: TRBJ2-7
CDR3 protein: CASKDRGQLEQYF
CDR3 DNA: TGTGCCAGCAAGGACAGGGGGCAACTCGAGCAGTACTTC

clone size: .
V gene: TRBV13
D gene: TRBD1
J gene: TRBJ2-7
CDR3 protein: CASSLGTGTYEQYF
CDR3 DNA: TGTGCCAGCAGCTTAGGGACAGGGACCTACGAGCAGTACTTC

clone size: once
V gene: TRBV19
D gene: .
J gene: TRBJ2-7
CDR3 protein: CASSLGTDFYEQYF
CDR3 DNA: TGTGCCAGTAGTTTGGGGACGGATTTCTACGAGCAGTACTTC

clone size: few
V gene: TRBV14
D gene: TRBD1
J gene: TRBJ1-4
CDR3 protein: CASRRDRVRTNEKLFF
CDR3 DNA: TGTGCCAGCAGACGGGACAGGGTTAGAACTAATGAAAAACTGTTTTTT

clone size: .
V gene: TRBV4-1
D gene: .
J gene: TRBJ2-1
CDR3 protein: CASSPLTPRFLSYNEQFF
CDR3 DNA: TGCGCCAGCAGCCCACTCACCCCGCGATTCCTCTCCTACAATGAGCAGTTCTTC

clone size: .
V gene: TRBV6-5
D gene: TRBD1
J gene: TRBJ2-2
CDR3 protein: CASSGQGRGTGELFF
CDR3 DNA: TGTGCCAGCAGCGGACAGGGGAGAGGGACCGGGGAGCTGTTTTTT

clone size: .
V gene: TRBV4-1
D gene: .
J gene: TRBJ1-2
CDR3 protein: CASSLSPTGGGGLYGYTF
CDR3 DNA: TGCGCCAGCAGCCTGAGCCCCACCGGGGGCGGCGGGCTCTATGGCTACACCTTC

clone size: .
V gene: TRBV5-4
D gene: TRBD2
J gene: TRBJ2-1
CDR3 protein: CASSLAGLAGHNEQFF
CDR3 DNA: TGTGCCAGCAGCTTGGCGGGCCTAGCGGGACACAATGAGCAGTTCTTC

clone size: .
V gene: TRBV10-3
D gene: TRBD2
J gene: TRBJ2-7
CDR3 protein: CAISDGGAPYEQYF
CDR3 DNA: TGTGCCATCAGTGACGGGGGGGCCCCCTACGAGCAGTACTTC

clone size: .
V gene: TRBV25-1
D gene: .
J gene: TRBJ1-1
CDR3 protein: CASSAGAEAFF
CDR3 DNA: TGTGCCAGCAGTGCGGGGGCCGAAGCTTTCTTT

clone size: few
V gene: TRBV6-1
D gene: TRBD2
J gene: TRBJ2-5
CDR3 protein: CASSELAGGQETQYF
CDR3 DNA: TGTGCCAGCAGTGAACTAGCGGGGGGGCAAGAGACCCAGTACTTC

clone size: .
V gene: TRBV3-1/TRBV3-2
D gene: TRBD2
J gene: TRBJ2-1
CDR3 protein: CASSQAGLAWNEQFF
CDR3 DNA: TGTGCCAGCAGCCAAGCTGGACTAGCGTGGAATGAGCAGTTCTTC

clone size: .
V gene: TRBV10-1
D gene: .
J gene: TRBJ2-6
CDR3 protein: CASSELASGANVLTF
CDR3 DNA: TGCGCCAGCAGTGAGTTGGCCTCTGGGGCCAACGTCCTGACTTTC

clone size: .
V gene: TRBV7-9
D gene: .
J gene: TRBJ1-1
CDR3 protein: CASSSVAGLNTEAFF
CDR3 DNA: TGTGCCAGCAGCTCGGTGGCAGGTTTGAACACTGAAGCTTTCTTT

clone size: .
V gene: TRBV18
D gene: TRBD1
J gene: TRBJ2-5
CDR3 protein: CASSLYRGRETQYF
CDR3 DNA: TGTGCCAGCTCACTCTACAGGGGTCGAGAGACCCAGTACTTC

clone size: .
V gene: TRBV6-5
D gene: .
J gene: TRBJ1-3
CDR3 protein: CASRADSGRNTIYF
CDR3 DNA: TGTGCCAGCAGGGCCGACAGTGGAAGAAACACCATATATTTT

clone size: .
V gene: TRBV25-1
D gene: .
J gene: TRBJ1-2
CDR3 protein: CASSPKGPVPPYGYTF
CDR3 DNA: TGTGCCAGCAGTCCTAAGGGGCCGGTCCCTCCCTATGGCTACACCTTC

clone size: few
V gene: TRBV7-8
D gene: .
J gene: TRBJ2-2
CDR3 protein: CASRSGNTGELFF
CDR3 DNA: TGTGCCAGCAGGTCAGGGAACACCGGGGAGCTGTTTTTT

clone size: few
V gene: TRBV5-1
D gene: .
J gene: TRBJ2-3
CDR3 protein: CASSPLTGADTQYF
CDR3 DNA: TGCGCCAGCAGCCCTCTCACCGGGGCAGATACGCAGTATTTT

clone size: .
V gene: TRBV5-4
D gene: .
J gene: TRBJ1-4
CDR3 protein: CASSQVTEGEKLFF
CDR3 DNA: TGTGCCAGCAGCCAGGTCACGGAGGGTGAAAAACTGTTTTTT

clone size: once
V gene: TRBV5-1
D gene: .
J gene: TRBJ2-1
CDR3 protein: CASSLAVDNEQFF
CDR3 DNA: TGCGCCAGCAGCTTGGCGGTCGACAATGAGCAGTTCTTC

clone size: few
V gene: TRBV5-1
D gene: .
J gene: TRBJ2-3
CDR3 protein: CASSLLQDTQYF
CDR3 DNA: TGCGCCAGCAGCTTGCTTCAAGATACGCAGTATTTT

clone size: few
V gene: TRBV6-2/TRBV6-3
D gene: .
J gene: TRBJ1-1
CDR3 protein: CASSPRNTEAFF
CDR3 DNA: TGTGCCAGCAGTCCCCGGAACACTGAAGCTTTCTTT

clone size: few
V gene: TRBV29-1
D gene: .
J gene: TRBJ1-2
CDR3 protein: CSTGRSIYGYTF
CDR3 DNA: TGCAGCACAGGGCGATCCATCTATGGCTACACCTTC

clone size: .
V gene: TRBV20-1
D gene: .
J gene: TRBJ1-2
CDR3 protein: CSARVDSGYTF
CDR3 DNA: TGCAGTGCTAGAGTGGACAGTGGCTACACCTTC

clone size: .
V gene: TRBV2
D gene: TRBD1
J gene: TRBJ2-1
CDR3 protein: CASSHRGRLEQFF
CDR3 DNA: TGTGCCAGCAGTCACAGGGGGCGCCTCGAGCAGTTCTTC

clone size: .
V gene: TRBV27
D gene: .
J gene: TRBJ2-4
CDR3 protein: CASSLSGGVNIQYF
CDR3 DNA: TGTGCCAGCAGTTTATCGGGAGGAGTAAACATTCAGTACTTC

clone size: once
V gene: TRBV3-1/TRBV3-2
D gene: TRBD1
J gene: TRBJ1-5
CDR3 protein: CASSQGGTVSNQPQHF
CDR3 DNA: TGTGCCAGCAGCCAAGGAGGGACAGTTAGCAATCAGCCCCAGCATTTT

clone size: .
V gene: TRBV23-1
D gene: .
J gene: TRBJ2-7
CDR3 protein: CASSQSKARPLIEQYF
CDR3 DNA: TGCGCCAGCAGTCAATCGAAAGCGAGACCCCTGATCGAGCAGTACTTC

clone size: .
V gene: TRBV5-1
D gene: .
J gene: TRBJ2-5
CDR3 protein: CASSLGVEETQYF
CDR3 DNA: TGCGCCAGCAGCTTAGGAGTGGAGGAGACCCAGTACTTC

clone size: .
V gene: TRBV11-2
D gene: .
J gene: TRBJ1-6
CDR3 protein: CASSLDATDGYNSPLHF
CDR3 DNA: TGTGCCAGCAGCTTAGACGCCACGGACGGATATAATTCACCCCTCCACTTT

clone size: .
V gene: TRBV6-4
D gene: TRBD2
J gene: TRBJ2-7
CDR3 protein: CASRAILAGDRYEQYF
CDR3 DNA: TGTGCCAGCAGGGCCATACTAGCGGGAGACCGATACGAGCAGTACTTC

clone size: .
V gene: TRBV7-8
D gene: .
J gene: TRBJ2-1
CDR3 protein: CASSFRRMGGARNEQFF
CDR3 DNA: TGTGCCAGCAGCTTTCGGAGGATGGGGGGGGCGAGGAATGAGCAGTTCTTC

clone size: few
V gene: TRBV5-1
D gene: .
J gene: TRBJ2-7
CDR3 protein: CASSLTPGTYEQYF
CDR3 DNA: TGCGCCAGCAGCCTGACGCCCGGAACCTACGAGCAGTACTTC

clone size: .
V gene: TRBV6-5
D gene: TRBD2
J gene: TRBJ2-3
CDR3 protein: CASSYWAGGPPDTQYF
CDR3 DNA: TGTGCCAGCAGTTACTGGGCGGGAGGGCCCCCAGATACGCAGTATTTT

clone size: .
V gene: TRBV18
D gene: TRBD1
J gene: TRBJ2-7
CDR3 protein: CASSPGQPYEQYF
CDR3 DNA: TGTGCCAGCTCCCCGGGACAGCCCTACGAGCAGTACTTC

clone size: .
V gene: TRBV20-1
D gene: TRBD1
J gene: TRBJ1-5
CDR3 protein: CSASAYRGLSNQPQHF
CDR3 DNA: TGCAGTGCTAGTGCCTACAGGGGTTTGAGCAATCAGCCCCAGCATTTT

clone size: .
V gene: TRBV3-1/TRBV3-2
D gene: .
J gene: TRBJ1-4
CDR3 protein: CASSQHFDGATNEKLFF
CDR3 DNA: TGTGCCAGCAGCCAGCACTTCGACGGTGCAACTAATGAAAAACTGTTTTTT

clone size: .
V gene: TRBV27
D gene: TRBD1
J gene: TRBJ1-2
CDR3 protein: CASSFRDSHGYTF
CDR3 DNA: TGTGCCAGCAGTTTCAGGGACAGCCATGGCTACACCTTC

clone size: .
V gene: TRBV6-5
D gene: .
J gene: TRBJ2-7
CDR3 protein: CASRVYRTASYEQYF
CDR3 DNA: TGTGCCAGCAGGGTATATAGGACAGCCTCCTACGAGCAGTACTTC

clone size: once
V gene: TRBV14
D gene: .
J gene: TRBJ1-2
CDR3 protein: CASSQDVMGGRTYGYTF
CDR3 DNA: TGTGCCAGCAGCCAAGATGTTATGGGGGGGAGGACCTATGGCTACACCTTC

clone size: once
V gene: TRBV5-4
D gene: TRBD2
J gene: TRBJ2-3
CDR3 protein: CASSFGLAGEDTQYF
CDR3 DNA: TGTGCCAGCAGCTTCGGACTAGCGGGAGAAGATACGCAGTATTTT

clone size: .
V gene: TRBV20-1
D gene: TRBD1
J gene: TRBJ1-5
CDR3 protein: CSASDRGPYQPQHF
CDR3 DNA: TGCAGTGCTAGTGACAGGGGACCCTATCAGCCCCAGCATTTT

clone size: .
V gene: TRBV28
D gene: .
J gene: TRBJ1-4
CDR3 protein: CASGTPSREKLFF
CDR3 DNA: TGTGCCAGCGGGACACCCTCTCGTGAAAAACTGTTTTTT